Described below is a single T cell receptor beta chain sequence and its context. This clone came up a few times. Its antigen is not yet known. Within one base of it there is no much larger clone, and no base qualities were kept. To sequence the TCRbeta CDR3 region, genomic DNA was isolated from the sorted cells. The immunoSEQ Assay was used to sequence the TCRbeta CDR3 regions. TCRdb mirrors the immuneACCESS table, restricted to in-frame sequences. Some clones are absent from its copies; in checked studies, under half trace to an unresolved V gene, and the reason for the others is unknown. The sample has under 150,000 clones on record, around 89% of them singletons. The biggest ten clones account for 0.55% of the sample. The trial excluded patients who had a history of autoimmune disease or were on systemic immunosuppression. Peripheral blood for TCR sequencing was collected from all dose cohorts at baseline, on cycle 4 day 1, and on cycle 7 day 1. The samples were taken from a phase I, first-in-human, multicenter, open-label dose-escalation trial of ivuxolimab. Adults with locally advanced or metastatic melanoma, renal cell carcinoma, hepatocellular carcinoma or head and neck squamous cell carcinoma were enrolled in the trial. Before TCR sequencing, CD4+ T cells and CD8+ T cells from peripheral blood were sorted into separate populations.

This specimen comes from a study of OX40 agonist ivuxolimab in advanced cancers. Concerning the study at large: Ivuxolimab was an agonistic, fully human IgG2 monoclonal antibody directed against OX40 (CD134), a costimulatory receptor. Of the approximately 54 dose-escalation patients, hepatocellular carcinoma was present in around 19, melanoma in roughly 15, renal cell carcinoma in 9 and head and neck cancer in 9. The paper covers the monotherapy dose-escalation part of the phase I ivuxolimab trial, which included N ≈ 50 patients. Intravenous ivuxolimab was administered to patients every 2 weeks at six dose levels: 0.01, 0.1, 0.3, 1.5, 3 and 10 mg/kg. Patients were allowed to have had prior anti-PD-1, anti-PD-L1 or anti-CTLA-4 therapy, and approximately 40% of the dose-escalation patients had previously received checkpoint inhibitors. A male proportion of 82.7% and a mean age of around 60 years, ranging from 23 to 79, were recorded for the dose-escalation cohort. Partial responses occurred in three dose-escalation patients: two with cutaneous melanoma and one with hepatocellular carcinoma. The purpose of peripheral TCRbeta sequencing was to test whether ivuxolimab changed TCR sequence diversity and led to clonal T-cell expansion. Study-level results and caveats: After ivuxolimab, more expanded clones were found on average in CD8+ T cells than in CD4+ T cells. Low levels of normalized T-cell clonal expansion were also seen in some patients who did not respond. At doses of 0.1 to 3.0 mg/kg, clonal expansion of both CD4+ and CD8+ T cells in blood was seen between baseline and week 6. In partial responders in the 0.1-3.0 mg/kg groups, normalized peripheral clonal expansion was found to be among the lowest, especially among CD8+ T cells. The antigen specificity of the clonally expanded peripheral T cells was not determined.

The CDR3 sequence holds 14 residues, the cysteine and phenylalanine included. Left in the record is the CDR3 DNA by itself, 42 bases read in frame from the first base. V is clipped by 4 bases and J by 2 bases, and the sequence between their germline boundaries is 9 bases long. In the germline V gene (reference sequence), CDR1 corresponds to LNHDA and CDR2 to SQIVND. The sequence joins TRBV19 to TRBJ1-5; TRBD1 is a weak D gene call, 6 bases matching. The starting material was CD4+ or CD8+ T cells sorted from blood, obtained in a trial of the OX40 agonist ivuxolimab. This receptor was taken from an adult with an advanced solid tumor such as melanoma, head and neck, liver or kidney cancer. The bases are TGTGCCAGTAGTAAAGCAGGGGGCAATCAGCCCCAGCATTTT. It is translated as CASSKAGGNQPQHF.